Sequencing of this T cell receptor beta chain was carried out in a study of T cell responses to AZD1222 COVID-19 vaccine. Findings and caveats of the study: Repertoire sampling occurred only after the peak T cell response. Most donors were white British and more were female, and clonal diversity was possibly underestimated. Spike was spanned by vaccine-associated CD4 TCRs, with dominance at 160-218 and 743-854.

Researchers grouped second doses given at about 4 or about 12 weeks into one pool. Germline trimming cut 0 bases from V and 3 bases from J; bases unmatched to any gene: 7. CDR3 size: 17 residues. Germline V gene sequence: CDR1 SGHAT, CDR2 FQNNGV. Clones were read by immunoSEQ multiplex PCR, and TCRdb kept only the in-frame ones, dropping some. The data contain some 100,000 clones, more than 75% of them singletons. Concerning this clone: Its antigen is currently unknown.

The chain combines TRBV11-2 with TRBJ2-7, with 11 bases lining up with TRBD2. This TCR derives from an adult who received the AZD1222 COVID-19 vaccine. The input for sequencing was peripheral blood, taken 28 days after the second AZD1222 dose. CDR3 loop: CASSLELAGATDYEQYF. The DNA of the CDR3 is TGTGCCAGCAGCTTAGAACTAGCGGGAGCGACCGACTACGAGCAGTACTTC.